In this sample, the clone carrying this TCR beta chain turned up once. Its antigen is still unknown. The sample is drawn from a study of shared clonotypes between healthy human individuals. Whole-study findings and limits: The study generally estimated greater richness for naive than memory subsets. Clonotypes which were not shared had lower generation probabilities than clonotypes that all four donors shared.

TCRdb's copy holds only in-frame clones and misses some; the assay was immunoSEQ multiplex PCR. The table has roughly 2,000,000 clones, around 93% seen once. Germline lookup yields CDR1 SGHDN and CDR2 FVKESK. This CDR3 region has 16 residues. After removal of 3 bases from V and 8 bases from J, the junction contained 11 bases not matched to a gene. The naive CD8 subset, CD45RO-negative cells positively selected for CCR7, excluded terminally differentiated effector memory CD45RA+ cells. Sequenced sample: naive CD8+ T cells from PBMCs. V usage is TRBV14 and J usage is TRBJ2-1; 9 bases map to TRBD2. This TCR came from a man between 18 and 29 years old in good health. Some clones in this sample may be carry-over from other donors' samples. CDR3 nucleotides: TGTGCCAGCAGCCACTTAGCGGGACTAGCTGGTGATGAGCAGTTCTTC. It translates to CASSHLAGLAGDEQFF.